A single sample is the source of the 19 T cell receptor beta chains below, sequenced in a study of shared clonotypes between healthy human individuals. Sequenced by immunoSEQ multiplex PCR; TCRdb stores in-frame clones only, minus some. The table shows hundreds of thousands of clones, with 74% occurring only once. Sample: memory CD4+ T cells sorted from blood. The subset denotes: CD45RA-negative fraction. All receptors derive from a woman between 25 and 40 years old in good health.

This rearrangement joins TRBV30 to TRBJ1-4; D uncertain. The V gene's germline CDR1 is GTSNPN and CDR2 SVGIG (reference sequence). The V gene lost 0 bases and the J gene lost 5 bases, with 10 bases spanning the gap. This CDR3 contains 14 residues. CDR3 protein: CAWSVRVGNEKLFF. The CDR3 coding sequence is TGTGCCTGGAGTGTAAGGGTAGGGAATGAAAAACTGTTTTTT.

Of note for this clone: With a much larger clone just one base away, this may be a read error. The V and J genes are TRBV7-8 and TRBJ1-1, with no clear D. With 1 base removed from V and 0 bases from J, the gap between germline ends came to 3 bases. This CDR3 comprises 13 residues. Per germline, CDR1 SGHVS and CDR2 FQNEAQ. CDR3 DNA: TGTGCCAGCAGCTTAGAGATGAACACTGAAGCTTTCTTT. It is translated as CASSLEMNTEAFF.

This clone was counted a single time. The chain carries TRBV2 and TRBJ1-1; a weak D match, TRBD1 (6 bases). This CDR3 comprises 13 residues. Germline V gene data show CDR1 as SNHLY and CDR2 as FYNNEI. Trimming took off 4 bases at V and 10 bases at J, with 16 bases between the two ends. The CDR3 nucleotides read TGTGCCAGCAGTGGGTTTGCGGAGGGGGGAGCTTTCTTT. Encoded protein: CASSGFAEGGAFF.

The rearrangement uses TRBV18 and TRBJ2-2, with 10 bases that match TRBD2. J was trimmed by 6 bases and V by 5 bases; bases with no gene match: 9. The CDR3 is 16 amino acids. CDR1 and CDR2 (germline): KGHSH, LQKENI. For the CDR3, the DNA is TGTGCCAGCTCAGCCCTAGCGGGAGAGTTGTCCGGGGAGCTGTTTTTT. This sequence encodes CASSALAGELSGELFF.

The chain carries TRBV11-2 and TRBJ2-6; D not certain. The CDR3 extends over 18 amino acids. V was shortened by 1 base and J by 0 bases, with 13 bases between the two germline ends. CDR1 SGHAT and CDR2 FQNNGV come from the germline V gene. The CDR3 DNA follows: TGTGCCAGCAGCTTAGTTGGCCAGTTATCCTCTGGGGCCAACGTCCTGACTTTC. This sequence encodes CASSLVGQLSSGANVLTF.

The rearrangement links TRBV2 to TRBJ1-1; tentative D call: TRBD1 (5 bases). In germline, CDR1 is SNHLY, CDR2 FYNNEI. Trimming pared 6 bases from V and 1 base from J, leaving 15 bases between. This CDR3 is built from 15 residues. CDR3 sequence: CASRRLTATNTEAFF. In DNA, the CDR3 is TGTGCCAGCAGGCGCCTGACAGCCACGAACACTGAAGCTTTCTTT.

Note on this clone: Since a much larger clone is just one base distant, this may be a read error. The same CDR3 also results from other DNA sequences found in this sample. The chain uses TRBV5-1 and TRBJ2-1, with D hard to call. Germline V gives CDR1 SGHRS, CDR2 YFSETQ. Trimming shortened V by 0 bases and J by 1 base, and 5 bases separated the two germline ends. This CDR3 spans 14 amino acids. Here the CDR3 DNA reads TGCGCCAGCAGCTTGGGGAGTTCCTACAATGAGCAGTTCTTC. Its translation is CASSLGSSYNEQFF.

The chain combines TRBV6-5 with TRBJ1-3; 7 bases are a match to TRBD1. J gave up 0 bases and V 6 bases, and 5 bases lay outside the gene matches. CDR3 length: 15 residues. CDR1 and CDR2 (germline): MNHEY, SVGAGI. The CDR3 spells CASRPDRASGNTIYF. The CDR3 region has the DNA TGTGCCAGCAGACCCGACAGGGCCTCTGGAAACACCATATATTTT.

This clone has just a few counts. V and J are TRBV13 and TRBJ2-3; a possible D gene is TRBD2 (6 bases). Germline V CDR1 and CDR2: PRHDT, FYEKMQ (reference sequence). This CDR3 comprises 14 residues. Trimming stripped 2 bases from V and 5 bases from J, with 11 bases between. CDR3 protein: CASSLLHSGDTQYF. CDR3 coding DNA: TGTGCCAGCAGCTTACTCCATAGCGGAGATACGCAGTATTTT.

The chain is built from TRBV5-1 and TRBJ2-7; 9 bases are shared with TRBD2. Germline CDR1 SGHRS, CDR2 YFSETQ. V gave up 0 bases and J gave up 3 bases; unmatched junction bases: 10. The CDR3 loop spans 17 amino acids. The CDR3 nucleotides are TGCGCCAGCAGCTTGGCCGTTCGGCGGGAGGGAATCTACGAGCAGTACTTC. Residues: CASSLAVRREGIYEQYF. The full variable domain, completed using reference TRBV5-1 and TRBJ2-7, is KAGVTQTPRYLIKTRGQQVTLSCSPISGHRSVSWYQQTPGQGLQFLFEYFSETQRNKGNFPGRFSGRQFSNSRSEMNVSTLELGDSALYLCASSLAVRREGIYEQYFGPGTRLTVT.

This clone was observed a few times. J is TRBJ1-5 and V is TRBV27; D gene ambiguous. CDR3 size: 14 residues. V was clipped by 1 base and J by 6 bases, with 10 bases between them. Germline loops: CDR1 MNHEY, CDR2 SMNVEV (reference sequence). The CDR3 protein is CASSLLGGGQPQHF. CDR3 bases: TGTGCCAGCAGTTTATTGGGAGGCGGTCAGCCCCAGCATTTT.

The V gene is TRBV6-1, the J gene TRBJ2-7; D is unresolved. V gave up 0 bases and J gave up 3 bases, with 9 bases separating them. Germline-derived CDR1 and CDR2 are MNHNS and SASEGT. This CDR3 spans 14 amino acids. CDR3 bases: TGTGCCAGCAGTGAAGCGCGACGGATCTACGAGCAGTACTTC. Encoded protein: CASSEARRIYEQYF.

The rearrangement links TRBV10-2 to TRBJ2-1; TRBD2 aligns across 8 bases. CDR1 WSHSY and CDR2 SAAADI come from the germline V gene. V shed 8 bases, J shed 0 bases, and the junction held 6 bases outside the gene matches. The length of the CDR3 is 15 residues. DNA for the CDR3: TGCGCCAGCTATAGCGGGGCCCTCTCCTACAATGAGCAGTTCTTC. This codes for CASYSGALSYNEQFF.

This chain links TRBV19 with TRBJ2-1; 10 bases map to TRBD2. Looked up from germline, CDR1 is LNHDA and CDR2 is SQIVND (reference sequence). V trimming: 5 bases; J trimming: 8 bases; junction bases outside the gene matches: 15. The CDR3 runs 17 residues. CDR3 bases: TGTGCCAGTAGTCCCCGGGAGGGAGCGGGAGGGTTGTATGAGCAGTTCTTC. Its translation: CASSPREGAGGLYEQFF.

This chain connects TRBV18 to TRBJ2-5; 7 bases match TRBD1. There are 15 residues in the CDR3. The V segment lost 3 bases and the J segment 5 bases; nucleotides outside the gene matches: 9. In germline, CDR1 is KGHSH, CDR2 LQKENI. CDR3 protein: CASSPSKTGSETQYF. In DNA form, the CDR3 reads TGTGCCAGCTCACCTTCCAAGACAGGGTCCGAGACCCAGTACTTC.

J is TRBJ1-1 and V is TRBV7-9; D is uncertain. This CDR3 spans 13 amino acids. CDR1 is SEHNR and CDR2 is FQNEAQ in the germline V gene (reference sequence). Trimming left V 3 bases short and J 8 bases short, with 13 bases between. The CDR3 sequence: CASSLKDYLEAFF. CDR3 in DNA: TGTGCCAGCAGCTTGAAGGACTATCTCGAAGCTTTCTTT.

This clone was seen only a few times. V and J are TRBV28 and TRBJ2-2; the match to TRBD2 covers 8 bases. The CDR3 loop spans 15 amino acids. V dropped 7 bases and J dropped 5; count of bases not matched to a gene: 9. Germline V gene lookup returns CDR1 MDHEN and CDR2 SYDVKM. The CDR3 loop reads CASIAAGVGTGELFF. The CDR3 bases are TGTGCCAGCATTGCAGCGGGAGTGGGGACCGGGGAGCTGTTTTTT. Full variable domain (missing parts from reference TRBV28 and TRBJ2-2): DVKVTQSSRYLVKRTGEKVFLECVQDMDHENMFWYRQDPGLGLRLIYFSYDVKMKEKGDIPEGYSVSREKKERFSLILESASTNQTSMYLCASIAAGVGTGELFFGEGSRLTVL.

V is TRBV4-2 and J is TRBJ1-1; the D is unclear. The CDR3 loop spans 14 amino acids. Looked up from germline, CDR1 is LGHNA and CDR2 is YNFKEQ. V lost 0 bases and J 5 bases, leaving 10 bases between the germline ends. The CDR3 reads CASSQDSPRTEAFF. The DNA of the CDR3 is TGTGCCAGCAGCCAAGATTCCCCACGGACTGAAGCTTTCTTT.

This clone was seen many times. The same CDR3 can be traced to other DNA sequences in this sample. The chain uses TRBV27 and TRBJ2-7, with 7 bases fitting TRBD2. The CDR3 loop spans 14 amino acids. Germline lookup yields CDR1 MNHEY and CDR2 SMNVEV (reference sequence). Unmatched junction bases numbered 6, after V lost 7 bases and J lost 0 bases. The CDR3 here is CASNLGRTSYEQYF. DNA of the CDR3: TGTGCCAGCAATCTCGGGAGGACCTCCTACGAGCAGTACTTC.